These 8 T cell receptor beta chains share one sample of origin, sequenced in a study of T cell responses to AZD1222 COVID-19 vaccine. Sequenced by immunoSEQ multiplex PCR; TCRdb stores in-frame clones only, minus some. The table records 140,000 to 150,000 clones, approximately 88% of them present only once. The sample here was peripheral blood, taken on day 0 of AZD1222 vaccination. Receptors were obtained from an adult in good health.

The rearrangement uses TRBV10-3 and TRBJ1-5; D call uncertain. Germline CDR1 is ENHRY and CDR2 is SYGVKD. CDR3 length: 14 residues. Trimming took 6 bases from V and 5 from J, leaving 14 bases between them. CDR3 sequence reads: CAISAGLGDQPQHF. CDR3 nucleotides: TGTGCCATCAGCGCTGGCCTCGGCGATCAGCCCCAGCATTTT.

The V and J genes are TRBV24-1 and TRBJ2-3; 9 nucleotides match TRBD1. Germline V gene data show CDR1 as KGHDR and CDR2 as SFDVKD. The CDR3 runs 14 residues. V lost 9 bases and J lost 5; bases outside the gene matches: 8. CDR3 DNA sequence: TGTGCCACCGGAGACAGGGGGTCGGGAGATACGCAGTATTTT. Amino acids: CATGDRGSGDTQYF.

V gene TRBV18 combines with J gene TRBJ1-5; 8 bases line up with TRBD1. The CDR3 consists of 18 residues. CDR1 and CDR2 (germline): KGHSH, LQKENI. V trimming: 3 bases; J trimming: 6 bases; junction bases outside the gene matches: 16. The CDR3 sequence is CASSPGAPGGTGIQPQHF. CDR3 nucleotide sequence: TGTGCCAGCTCACCCGGAGCTCCGGGCGGGACAGGTATTCAGCCCCAGCATTTT.

The gene calls are TRBV6-6 and TRBJ2-5, with no clear D. The V gene's germline CDR1 is MNHNY and CDR2 SVGAGI (reference sequence). The CDR3 has 11 amino acids. V was pared by 4 bases and J by 5 bases, with 5 bases between. DNA for the CDR3: TGTGCCAGCAGTTTTGGCGAGACCCAGTACTTC. It specifies CASSFGETQYF.

This clone was detected once. The chain has TRBV7-3 and TRBJ2-2; 8 nucleotides line up with TRBD2. CDR1 is SGHTA, CDR2 FQGTGA, per germline. The CDR3 loop spans 15 amino acids. The junction had 12 bases not matched to a gene; V was cut back by 9 bases and J by 6 bases. CDR3 DNA: TGTGCCAGTCAGGCATCGGGAGGGAGTGCCGGGGAGCTGTTTTTT. Amino acid sequence: CASQASGGSAGELFF.

The chain employs TRBV19 and TRBJ2-7; TRBD1 aligns across 9 bases. The ends lost 7 bases at V and 3 bases at J; junction bases unmatched: 10. Germline CDR1 reads LNHDA; CDR2 reads SQIVND (reference sequence). There are 15 residues in the CDR3. The DNA of the CDR3 is TGTGCCAGTAAGACGGTCGGGACAGGGCACTACGAGCAGTACTTC. Translating it yields CASKTVGTGHYEQYF.

This clone was picked up a small number of times. The V gene is TRBV28, the J gene TRBJ2-4; D is unresolved. This CDR3 spans 14 amino acids. From germline, CDR1 is MDHEN and CDR2 SYDVKM. Trimming cost V 2 bases and J 9 bases, with 14 bases left between them. CDR3 region: CASSLIGLPGIQYF. In DNA, the CDR3 is TGTGCCAGCAGTTTAATAGGGTTACCAGGCATTCAGTACTTC.

Concerning this clone itself: At one end, the junction sequence differs from germline, possibly due to a read error. The V and J genes are TRBV19 and TRBJ1-4, with 8 bases identical to TRBD1. The CDR3 spans 13 residues. Germline V gene lookup returns CDR1 LNHDA and CDR2 SQIVND (reference sequence). The CDR3 DNA reads as TGTGCCAGTAGTACAGGCTGGCAGGGGGCATTGCGTTTT. This gives the protein CASSTGWQGALRF.